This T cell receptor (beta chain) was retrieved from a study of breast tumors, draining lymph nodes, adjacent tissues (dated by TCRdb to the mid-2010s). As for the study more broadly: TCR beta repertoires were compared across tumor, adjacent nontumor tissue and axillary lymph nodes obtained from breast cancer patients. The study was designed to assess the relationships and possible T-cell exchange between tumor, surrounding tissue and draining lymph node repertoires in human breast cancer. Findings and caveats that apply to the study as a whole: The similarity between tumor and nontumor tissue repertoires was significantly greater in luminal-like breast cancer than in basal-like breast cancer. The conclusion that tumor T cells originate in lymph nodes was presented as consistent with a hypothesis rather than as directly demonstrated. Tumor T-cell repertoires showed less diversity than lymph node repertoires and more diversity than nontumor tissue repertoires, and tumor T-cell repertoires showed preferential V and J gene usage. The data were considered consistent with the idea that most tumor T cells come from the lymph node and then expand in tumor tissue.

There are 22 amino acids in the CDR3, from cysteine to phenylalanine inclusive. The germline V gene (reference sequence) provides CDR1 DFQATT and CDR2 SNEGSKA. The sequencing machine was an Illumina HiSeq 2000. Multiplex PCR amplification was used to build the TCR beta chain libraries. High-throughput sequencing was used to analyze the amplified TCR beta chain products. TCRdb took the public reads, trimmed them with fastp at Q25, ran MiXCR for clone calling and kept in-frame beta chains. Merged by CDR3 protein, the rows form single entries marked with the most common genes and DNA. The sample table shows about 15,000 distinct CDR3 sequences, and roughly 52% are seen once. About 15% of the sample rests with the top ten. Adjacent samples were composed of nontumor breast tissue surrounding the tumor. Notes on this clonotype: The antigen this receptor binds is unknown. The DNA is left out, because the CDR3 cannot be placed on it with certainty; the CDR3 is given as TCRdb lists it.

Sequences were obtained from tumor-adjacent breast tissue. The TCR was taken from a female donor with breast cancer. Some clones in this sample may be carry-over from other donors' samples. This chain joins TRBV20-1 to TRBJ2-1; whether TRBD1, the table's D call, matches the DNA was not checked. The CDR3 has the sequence CRYSKGHEQFFGPGTRGAEQFF.